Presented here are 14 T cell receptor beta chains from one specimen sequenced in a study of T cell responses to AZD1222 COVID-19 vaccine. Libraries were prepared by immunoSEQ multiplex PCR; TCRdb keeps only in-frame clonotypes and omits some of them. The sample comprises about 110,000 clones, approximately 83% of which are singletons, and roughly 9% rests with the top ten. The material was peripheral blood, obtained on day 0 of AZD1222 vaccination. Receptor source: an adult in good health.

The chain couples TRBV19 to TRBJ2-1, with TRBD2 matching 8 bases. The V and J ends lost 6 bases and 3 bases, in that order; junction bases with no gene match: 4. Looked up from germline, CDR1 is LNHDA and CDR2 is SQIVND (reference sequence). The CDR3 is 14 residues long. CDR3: CASRTSGSYNEQFF. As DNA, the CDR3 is TGTGCCAGTAGGACGAGCGGGAGCTACAATGAGCAGTTCTTC.

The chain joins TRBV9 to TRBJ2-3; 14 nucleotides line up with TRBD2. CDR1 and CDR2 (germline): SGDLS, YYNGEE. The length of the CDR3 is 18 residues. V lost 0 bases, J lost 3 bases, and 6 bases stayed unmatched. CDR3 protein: CASSVGTSGRFLTDTQYF. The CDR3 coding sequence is TGTGCCAGCAGCGTAGGGACTAGCGGGAGGTTTTTAACAGATACGCAGTATTTT.

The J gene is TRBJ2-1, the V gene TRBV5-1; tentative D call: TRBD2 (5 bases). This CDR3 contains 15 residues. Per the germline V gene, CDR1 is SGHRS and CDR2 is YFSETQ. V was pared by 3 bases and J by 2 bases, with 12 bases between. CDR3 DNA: TGCGCCAGCAGCTCCCAAGCGGAGCCCTACAATGAGCAGTTCTTC. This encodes CASSSQAEPYNEQFF.

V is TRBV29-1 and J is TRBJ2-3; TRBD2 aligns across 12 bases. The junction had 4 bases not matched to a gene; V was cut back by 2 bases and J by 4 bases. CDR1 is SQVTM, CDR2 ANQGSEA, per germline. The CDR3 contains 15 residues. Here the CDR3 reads CSVEQLAGGPDTQYF. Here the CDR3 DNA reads TGCAGCGTTGAACAGCTAGCGGGAGGGCCAGATACGCAGTATTTT.

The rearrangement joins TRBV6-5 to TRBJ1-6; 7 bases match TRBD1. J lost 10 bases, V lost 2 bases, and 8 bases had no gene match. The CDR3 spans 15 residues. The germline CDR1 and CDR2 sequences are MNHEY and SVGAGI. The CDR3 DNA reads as TGTGCCAGCAGTTACACGACAGGGCCCCACTCACCCCTCCACTTT. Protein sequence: CASSYTTGPHSPLHF.

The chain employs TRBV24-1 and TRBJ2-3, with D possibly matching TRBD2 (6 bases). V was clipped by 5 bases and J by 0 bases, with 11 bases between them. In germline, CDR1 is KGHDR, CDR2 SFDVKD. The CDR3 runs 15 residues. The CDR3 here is CATSVRGLSTDTQYF. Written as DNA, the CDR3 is TGTGCCACCAGTGTTCGGGGGTTAAGCACAGATACGCAGTATTTT.

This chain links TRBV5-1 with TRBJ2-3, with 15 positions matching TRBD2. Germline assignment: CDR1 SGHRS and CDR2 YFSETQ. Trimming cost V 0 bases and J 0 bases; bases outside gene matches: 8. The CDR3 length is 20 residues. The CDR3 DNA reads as TGCGCCAGCAGCTTGGAGGGACTAGCGGGGGGTCGATCTAGCACAGATACGCAGTATTTT. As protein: CASSLEGLAGGRSSTDTQYF.

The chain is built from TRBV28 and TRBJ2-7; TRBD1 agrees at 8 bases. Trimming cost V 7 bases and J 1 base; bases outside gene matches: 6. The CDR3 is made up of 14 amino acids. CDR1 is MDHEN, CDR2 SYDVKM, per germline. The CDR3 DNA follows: TGTGCCAGCAATCCGACAGGGGCATCCTACGAGCAGTACTTC. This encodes CASNPTGASYEQYF.

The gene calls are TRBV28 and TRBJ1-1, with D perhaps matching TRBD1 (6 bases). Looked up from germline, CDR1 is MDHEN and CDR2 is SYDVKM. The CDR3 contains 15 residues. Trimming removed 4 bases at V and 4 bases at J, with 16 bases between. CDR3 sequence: CASSYLREGGTEAFF. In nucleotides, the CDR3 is TGTGCCAGCAGTTACCTACGAGAGGGGGGCACTGAAGCTTTCTTT.

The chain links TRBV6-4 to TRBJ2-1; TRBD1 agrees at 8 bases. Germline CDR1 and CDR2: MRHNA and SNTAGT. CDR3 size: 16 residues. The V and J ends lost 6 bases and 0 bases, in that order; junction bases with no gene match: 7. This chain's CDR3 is CASSPGTGSSYNEQFF. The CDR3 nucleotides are TGTGCCAGCAGCCCTGGGACAGGAAGCTCCTACAATGAGCAGTTCTTC.

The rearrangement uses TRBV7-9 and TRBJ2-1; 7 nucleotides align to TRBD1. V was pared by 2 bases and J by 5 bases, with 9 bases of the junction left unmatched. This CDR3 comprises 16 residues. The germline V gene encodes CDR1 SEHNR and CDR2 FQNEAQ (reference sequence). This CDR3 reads CASSLSPGGTNNEQFF. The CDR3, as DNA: TGTGCCAGCAGCTTAAGCCCAGGGGGTACTAACAATGAGCAGTTCTTC.

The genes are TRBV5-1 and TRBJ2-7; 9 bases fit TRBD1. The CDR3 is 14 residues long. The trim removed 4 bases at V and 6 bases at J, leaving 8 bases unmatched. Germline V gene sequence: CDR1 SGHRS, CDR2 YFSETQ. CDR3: CASSQVQGAREQYF. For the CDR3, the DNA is TGCGCCAGCAGCCAGGTACAGGGGGCGCGCGAGCAGTACTTC. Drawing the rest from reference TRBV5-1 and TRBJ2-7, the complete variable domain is KAGVTQTPRYLIKTRGQQVTLSCSPISGHRSVSWYQQTPGQGLQFLFEYFSETQRNKGNFPGRFSGRQFSNSRSEMNVSTLELGDSALYLCASSQVQGAREQYFGPGTRLTVT.

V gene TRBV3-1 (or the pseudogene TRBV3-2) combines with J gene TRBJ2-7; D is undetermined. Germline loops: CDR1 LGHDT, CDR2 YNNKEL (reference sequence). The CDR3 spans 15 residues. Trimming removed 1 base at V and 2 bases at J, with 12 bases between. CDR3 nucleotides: TGTGCCAGCAGCCAAGCCCCCGGGCAGGCCTACGAGCAGTACTTC. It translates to CASSQAPGQAYEQYF.

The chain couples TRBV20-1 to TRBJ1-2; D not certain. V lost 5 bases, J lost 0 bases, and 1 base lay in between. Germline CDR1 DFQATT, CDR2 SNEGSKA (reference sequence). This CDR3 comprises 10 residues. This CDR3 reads CSAPNYGYTF. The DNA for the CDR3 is TGCAGTGCTCCTAACTATGGCTACACCTTC.